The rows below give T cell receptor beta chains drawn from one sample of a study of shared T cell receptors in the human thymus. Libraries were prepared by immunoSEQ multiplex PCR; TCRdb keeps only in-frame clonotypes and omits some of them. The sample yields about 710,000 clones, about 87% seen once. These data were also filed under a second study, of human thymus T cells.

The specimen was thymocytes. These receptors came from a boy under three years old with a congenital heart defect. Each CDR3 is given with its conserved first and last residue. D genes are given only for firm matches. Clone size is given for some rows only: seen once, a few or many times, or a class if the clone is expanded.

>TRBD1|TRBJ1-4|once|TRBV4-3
CASSQHRGPTNEKLFF
TGCGCCAGCAGCCAACATAGGGGGCCTACTAATGAAAAACTGTTTTTT
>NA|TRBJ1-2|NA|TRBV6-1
CASSETKSANYGYTF
TGTGCCAGCAGTGAAACAAAGTCAGCTAACTATGGCTACACCTTC
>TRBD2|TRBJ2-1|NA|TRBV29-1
CSVHQRGYNEQFF
TGCAGCGTCCACCAGCGGGGCTACAATGAGCAGTTCTTC
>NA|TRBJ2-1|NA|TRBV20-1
CSPSRNEQFF
TGCAGCCCTTCCCGCAATGAGCAGTTCTTC
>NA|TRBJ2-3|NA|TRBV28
CATSWQGPDTQYF
TGTGCTACGTCGTGGCAGGGCCCAGATACGCAGTATTTT
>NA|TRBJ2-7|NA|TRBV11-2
CASSLSPPHYEQYF
TGTGCCAGCAGCTTGAGCCCTCCGCACTACGAGCAGTACTTC
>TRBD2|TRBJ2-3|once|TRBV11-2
CASSSQLSPTSGSDTQYF
TGTGCCAGCAGCTCCCAACTTTCCCCGACTAGCGGATCAGATACGCAGTATTTT
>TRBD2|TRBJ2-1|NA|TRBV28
CASSLSWEGPNEQFF
TGTGCCAGCAGTTTATCGTGGGAGGGCCCCAATGAGCAGTTCTTC
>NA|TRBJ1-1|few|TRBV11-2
CASSFGVPTEAFF
TGTGCCAGCAGCTTTGGAGTCCCCACTGAAGCTTTCTTT
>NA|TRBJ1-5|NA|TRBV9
CASSSQGVQPQHF
TGTGCCAGCAGCTCCCAAGGAGTTCAGCCCCAGCATTTT
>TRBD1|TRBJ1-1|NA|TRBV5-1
CASSLFWQGAMNTEAFF
TGCGCCAGCAGCCTATTCTGGCAGGGGGCGATGAACACTGAAGCTTTCTTT